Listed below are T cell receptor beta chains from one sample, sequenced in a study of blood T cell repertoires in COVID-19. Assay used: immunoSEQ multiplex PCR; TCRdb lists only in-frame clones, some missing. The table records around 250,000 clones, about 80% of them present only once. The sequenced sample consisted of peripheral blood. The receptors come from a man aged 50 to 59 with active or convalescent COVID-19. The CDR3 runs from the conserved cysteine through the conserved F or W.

cdr3_aa: CASSQLRGSHTIYF
v_call: TRBV3-1/TRBV3-2

cdr3_aa: CASSVGRAGVHEQFF
v_call: TRBV7-3

cdr3_aa: CATSGIRDRVGEQYF
v_call: TRBV24-1

cdr3_aa: CASSFGTSGAPPYEQYF
v_call: TRBV7-2

cdr3_aa: CASSKAQDRTLQETQYF
v_call: TRBV21-1

cdr3_aa: CASSPPGQRIYGYTF
v_call: TRBV18

cdr3_aa: CASNPTGTNTEAFF
v_call: TRBV7-3

cdr3_aa: CASSQEVWGGLRETQYF
v_call: TRBV4-1

cdr3_aa: CASSQGLLAGGATDTQYF
v_call: TRBV5-1

cdr3_aa: CASSLRGNQPQHF
v_call: TRBV11-2

cdr3_aa: CATGPTSGGAHEQFF
v_call: TRBV4-2

cdr3_aa: CASSERGGSTDTQYF
v_call: TRBV2

cdr3_aa: CASSLRSVAGGLSGANVLTF
v_call: TRBV7-8

cdr3_aa: CASRKVTAISKTDTQYF
v_call: TRBV23-1

cdr3_aa: CASSPGLAGGGVQETQYF
v_call: TRBV3-1/TRBV3-2

cdr3_aa: CASSGGGYEQYF
v_call: TRBV2

cdr3_aa: CASSVSTGSTFF
v_call: TRBV2

cdr3_aa: CASSELKKTGSNQPQHF
v_call: TRBV6-1

cdr3_aa: CASSPKDRPNTEAFF
v_call: TRBV5-4

cdr3_aa: CASRAARDISYEQYF
v_call: TRBV6-5

cdr3_aa: CASSPGQAAQETQYF
v_call: TRBV18

cdr3_aa: CASSQASGGLNYYEQYF
v_call: TRBV3-1/TRBV3-2

cdr3_aa: CASSQGFGRGQYF
v_call: TRBV3-1/TRBV3-2

cdr3_aa: CASSWAGSSYNEQFF
v_call: TRBV5-1

cdr3_aa: CSVRASGGDTQYF
v_call: TRBV29-1

cdr3_aa: CASRTPVGEAFF
v_call: TRBV6-6

cdr3_aa: CASSYSSVAGNTIYF
v_call: TRBV6-2/TRBV6-3

cdr3_aa: CASSSRGPAYTEAFF
v_call: TRBV18

cdr3_aa: CASSLLAQGGATNEKLFF
v_call: TRBV7-9